Each of the 5 T cell receptor beta chains below was sequenced from the same sample in a study of blood T cell repertoires in COVID-19. Some clones are missing from TCRdb's copy, which holds only in-frame ones; the method was immunoSEQ multiplex PCR. In the table there are around 65,000 clones, roughly 81% of which are singletons. The sequenced material came from peripheral blood. The receptors originated from a man at least 80 years old with acute or convalescent COVID-19.

The rearrangement uses TRBV3-1 (or the pseudogene TRBV3-2) and TRBJ2-7; tentatively, D is TRBD2 (6 bases). Germline assignment: CDR1 LGHDT and CDR2 YNNKEL (reference sequence). V gave up 1 base and J gave up 3 bases, with 22 bases separating them. This CDR3 is built from 18 residues. The CDR3, as DNA: TGTGCCAGCAGCCAAGTATCAGGGCACACTAGCAAGAACTACGAGCAGTACTTC. This codes for CASSQVSGHTSKNYEQYF.

The chain couples TRBV18 to TRBJ1-1; 7 bases map to TRBD1. The CDR3 has 17 amino acids. V shed 2 bases and J 2 bases; nucleotides not matched to a gene: 11. Germline assignment: CDR1 KGHSH and CDR2 LQKENI. The CDR3 sequence is CASSPSQGQGGNTEAFF. In nucleotides, the CDR3 is TGTGCCAGCTCACCAAGCCAGGGGCAGGGGGGCAACACTGAAGCTTTCTTT.

Regarding this clone: Other DNA sequences in the same sample also yield this CDR3. J is TRBJ1-5 and V is TRBV18; D is undetermined. From germline, CDR1 is KGHSH and CDR2 LQKENI. With 2 bases removed from V and 5 bases from J, the gap between germline ends came to 7 bases. This CDR3 is 13 amino acids long. CDR3 protein: CASSPGSDQPQHF. In nucleotides, the CDR3 is TGTGCCAGCTCACCAGGTTCGGATCAGCCCCAGCATTTT. Variable domain in full (rest from reference TRBV18 and TRBJ1-5): NAGVMQNPRHLVRRRGQEARLRCSPMKGHSHVYWYRQLPEEGLKFMVYLQKENIIDESGMPKERFSAEFPKEGPSILRIQQVVRGDSAAYFCASSPGSDQPQHFGDGTRLSIL.

V usage is TRBV6-6 and J usage is TRBJ2-1, with D tentatively TRBD2 (6 bases). The CDR3 consists of 18 residues. Germline CDR1 and CDR2: MNHNY and SVGAGI (reference sequence). V gave up 5 bases and J gave up 3 bases, with 23 bases separating them. The chain's CDR3 is CASSQTALGGRLYNEQFF. CDR3 nucleotides: TGTGCCAGCAGTCAGACTGCTCTGGGGGGAAGACTCTACAATGAGCAGTTCTTC.

The gene calls are TRBV7-2 and TRBJ2-7, with TRBD2 matching over 12 bases. Germline CDR1 SGHTA, CDR2 FQGNSA. The CDR3 is 15 residues long. J lost 3 bases, V lost 5 bases, and 5 bases had no gene match. The CDR3 sequence is CASSPRLAGDYEQYF. DNA for the CDR3: TGTGCCAGCAGCCCCCGACTAGCGGGGGACTACGAGCAGTACTTC.